This entry lists 30 T cell receptor beta chains sequenced from one sample in a study of shared clonotypes between healthy human individuals. Profiling relied on immunoSEQ multiplex PCR, and the TCRdb table lists in-frame clones only, not all of them. The sample records 450,000 to 500,000 clones, around three quarters being singletons. Sequencing used PBMCs. These receptors were collected from a woman aged 35 to 49 in good health. Some clones in this sample may be carry-over from other donors' samples.

V gene TRBV5-4 combines with J gene TRBJ2-7; D gene unclear. Trimming stripped 4 bases from V and 6 bases from J, with 17 bases between. The germline V gene encodes CDR1 SGHNT and CDR2 YYREEE (reference sequence). The CDR3 totals 14 residues. This chain's CDR3 is CASSPFPPSREQYF. CDR3 nucleotides: TGTGCCAGCAGCCCCTTTCCGCCCAGCCGCGAGCAGTACTTC.

This clone was detected ten times or more. This rearrangement joins TRBV10-3 to TRBJ2-5; TRBD2 matches at 8 bases. Germline V gives CDR1 ENHRY, CDR2 SYGVKD. The J segment lost 4 bases and the V segment lost 8 bases, leaving 9 bases of the junction unmatched. The CDR3 runs 14 residues. CDR3 DNA: TGTGCCATCCCAGGAAGCGGGAGCGGAGAGACCCAGTACTTC. It encodes CAIPGSGSGETQYF.

A word on this clone: A far larger clone is just one base off, so this is likely a read error. The chain carries TRBV29-1 and TRBJ1-2, with D tentatively TRBD1 (5 bases). Per germline, CDR1 SQVTM and CDR2 ANQGSEA. The CDR3 runs 15 residues. CDR3 nucleotide sequence: TGCAGCGTTGATGGAGGGGCAAGAGCTAACTGTGGCTACACCTTC. This translates into CSVDGGARANCGYTF. Complete variable domain (other parts from reference TRBV29-1 and TRBJ1-2): SAVISQKPSRDICQRGTSLTIQCQVDSQVTMMFWYRQQPGQSLTLIATANQGSEATYESGFVIDKFPISRPNLTFSTLTVSNMSPEDSSIYLCSVDGGARANCGYTFGSGTRLTVV.

This chain connects TRBV7-9 to TRBJ1-1; possible D gene TRBD1, 5 bases. The germline V and J ends were trimmed by 5 bases and 2 bases, with 9 bases remaining between them. Germline V CDR1 and CDR2: SEHNR, FQNEAQ (reference sequence). The CDR3 loop spans 13 amino acids. This CDR3 is CASSDSFNTEAFF. In DNA form, the CDR3 reads TGTGCCAGCAGCGACAGTTTTAACACTGAAGCTTTCTTT. The variable domain in full, with the rest retrieved from reference TRBV7-9 and TRBJ1-1, is DTGVSQNPRHKITKRGQNVTFRCDPISEHNRLYWYRQTLGQGPEFLTYFQNEAQLEKSRLLSDRFSAERPKGSFSTLEIQRTEQGDSAMYLCASSDSFNTEAFFGQGTRLTVV.

The chain's CDR3 is CASSPVDRTNEKLFF. The CDR3 nucleotides read TGTGCCAGCAGTCCCGTGGACAGGACAAATGAAAAACTGTTTTTT. The chain couples TRBV28 to TRBJ1-4; 7 bases line up with TRBD1. Per the germline V gene, CDR1 is MDHEN and CDR2 is SYDVKM. The CDR3 has 15 amino acids. The trim removed 5 bases at V and 5 bases at J, leaving 8 bases unmatched.

In this sample, this clone turned up once. At the DNA level, this CDR3 is encoded by other sequences in the same sample as well. The chain is built from TRBV5-1 and TRBJ2-2, with D maybe TRBD2 (6 bases). V shed 0 bases and J shed 1 base, with 10 bases lying between them. This CDR3 has 16 amino acids. The germline gives CDR1 SGHRS, CDR2 YFSETQ. For the CDR3, the DNA is TGCGCCAGCAGCTTGGACGGGAGTGGGAACACCGGGGAGCTGTTTTTT. Its protein product is CASSLDGSGNTGELFF.

As concerns this clone: Other DNA sequences in this specimen translate into the identical CDR3. V and J are TRBV5-4 and TRBJ1-2; D is uncertain. CDR3 size: 13 residues. Germline V gene lookup returns CDR1 SGHNT and CDR2 YYREEE (reference sequence). Trimming pared 0 bases from V and 4 bases from J, leaving 7 bases between. Written as DNA, the CDR3 is TGTGCCAGCAGCTTGGACAGCAGCTATGGCTACACCTTC. This gives the protein CASSLDSSYGYTF.

The chain recombines TRBV9 with TRBJ2-3; 8 bases line up with TRBD1. CDR1 is SGDLS, CDR2 YYNGEE, per germline. The V gene end was trimmed by 0 bases and the J gene end by 4 bases; junction bases not matched to a gene: 4. The CDR3 is 15 residues long. CDR3 nucleotide sequence: TGTGCCAGCAGCGTAGTCGGACAGGGTCCAGATACGCAGTATTTT. This codes for CASSVVGQGPDTQYF.

This clone was found a few times. This same CDR3 is encoded by further DNA sequences in the sample. This chain links TRBV5-1 with TRBJ1-1; 7 nucleotides align to TRBD1. The CDR3 spans 14 residues. Trimming took 0 bases from V and 1 from J; bases not matched to a gene: 0. Germline V CDR1 and CDR2: SGHRS, YFSETQ. In DNA form, the CDR3 reads TGCGCCAGCAGCTTGGCAGGGGGGAACACTGAAGCTTTCTTT. This sequence encodes CASSLAGGNTEAFF.

The chain uses TRBV6-6 and TRBJ2-5; 7 positions match TRBD2. Germline CDR1 and CDR2: MNHNY and SVGAGI (reference sequence). V dropped 4 bases and J dropped 6; count of bases not matched to a gene: 5. The CDR3 covers 13 residues. The CDR3 loop reads CASSSWGGKTQYF. The CDR3 DNA sequence: TGTGCCAGCAGTTCCTGGGGGGGAAAGACCCAGTACTTC.

The gene calls are TRBV7-2 and TRBJ1-1; 7 positions match TRBD1. Germline-derived CDR1 and CDR2 are SGHTA and FQGNSA. The length of the CDR3 is 14 residues. V lost 2 bases, J lost 8 bases, and 8 bases stayed unmatched. This chain's CDR3 is CASSLPTLQGEAFF. The CDR3 DNA reads as TGTGCCAGCAGCTTACCCACCTTACAGGGGGAAGCTTTCTTT.

The genes are TRBV7-9 and TRBJ1-1, with D perhaps TRBD1 (6 bases). The germline CDR1 and CDR2 sequences are SEHNR and FQNEAQ (reference sequence). The V and J ends lost 1 base and 3 bases respectively, with 9 bases between them. The CDR3 spans 14 residues. The CDR3 nucleotides are TGTGCCAGCAGCTTAGGGGACATTCACACTGAAGCTTTCTTT. It codes for CASSLGDIHTEAFF.

As DNA, the CDR3 is TGCGCCAGCAGTGAGTCAGGGCTTGGCGAGCAGTACTTC. Translated, it gives CASSESGLGEQYF. This rearrangement joins TRBV10-1 to TRBJ2-7; D is unresolved. This CDR3 is 13 amino acids long. Germline assignment: CDR1 WNHNN and CDR2 SYGVQD (reference sequence). Trimming pared 0 bases from V and 6 bases from J, leaving 9 bases between.

The V and J genes are TRBV5-4 and TRBJ2-2; 9 bases map to TRBD1. The length of the CDR3 is 15 residues. Germline CDR1 is SGHNT and CDR2 is YYREEE (reference sequence). V was clipped by 2 bases and J by 4 bases; unmatched bases: 3. CDR3 bases: TGTGCCAGCAGCTTACAGGGGGCCGGCACCGGGGAGCTGTTTTTT. Residues: CASSLQGAGTGELFF. Complete variable domain (other parts from reference TRBV5-4 and TRBJ2-2): ETGVTQSPTHLIKTRGQQVTLRCSSQSGHNTVSWYQQALGQGPQFIFQYYREEENGRGNFPPRFSGLQFPNYSSELNVNALELDDSALYLCASSLQGAGTGELFFGEGSRLTVL.

The CDR3 here is CASSKDQGAEAFF. In nucleotides, the CDR3 is TGTGCCAGCAGCAAAGATCAGGGAGCTGAAGCTTTCTTT. V is TRBV7-6 and J is TRBJ1-1; tentatively, D is TRBD1 (5 bases). V lost 5 bases and J 6 bases, leaving 13 bases between the germline ends. The CDR3 has 13 amino acids. Germline V gene sequence: CDR1 SGHVS, CDR2 FNYEAQ.

The gene calls are TRBV5-1 and TRBJ1-2; D not resolved. The CDR3 has 15 amino acids. Between the trimmed V and J ends, which lost 3 bases and 0 bases, there was a span of 12 bases. The germline V gene encodes CDR1 SGHRS and CDR2 YFSETQ. CDR3 nucleotide sequence: TGCGCCAGCAGCTCAGTGGACGGCACTAACTATGGCTACACCTTC. Its translation is CASSSVDGTNYGYTF.

The chain carries TRBV5-4 and TRBJ1-4; 9 bases match TRBD1. CDR1 is SGHNT and CDR2 is YYREEE in the germline V gene (reference sequence). Trimming took 4 bases from V and 4 from J; bases not matched to a gene: 5. This CDR3 region has 15 residues. Here the CDR3 reads CASSNRDRVNEKLFF. The CDR3 nucleotides read TGTGCCAGCAGCAACCGGGACAGGGTTAATGAAAAACTGTTTTTT. Looking up the rest from reference TRBV5-4 and TRBJ1-4 gives the full variable domain: ETGVTQSPTHLIKTRGQQVTLRCSSQSGHNTVSWYQQALGQGPQFIFQYYREEENGRGNFPPRFSGLQFPNYSSELNVNALELDDSALYLCASSNRDRVNEKLFFGSGTQLSVL.

Comments on this clone: Other DNA sequences in the same sample also yield this CDR3. The J gene is TRBJ2-7, the V gene TRBV28; D perhaps matches TRBD1 (5 bases). The CDR3 totals 11 residues. With 6 bases removed from V and 3 bases from J, the gap between germline ends came to 6 bases. The V gene's germline CDR1 is MDHEN and CDR2 SYDVKM. The CDR3 DNA sequence: TGTGCCAGCAGAAGGGGCTACGAGCAGTACTTC. As protein: CASRRGYEQYF.

The chain uses TRBV7-2 and TRBJ1-3; TRBD1 is a possible D gene (6 bases). V lost 1 base to trimming and J lost 0 bases, with 13 bases between them. The CDR3 is 17 amino acids. Germline loops: CDR1 SGHTA, CDR2 FQGNSA. The CDR3: CASSLGPTGYSGNTIYF. The CDR3 nucleotides are TGTGCCAGCAGCTTAGGACCGACAGGTTACTCTGGAAACACCATATATTTT.

The chain combines TRBV19 with TRBJ1-1; no definite D call. V was cut by 5 bases and J by 7 bases, with 17 bases left in between. The CDR3 loop spans 14 amino acids. Per the germline V gene, CDR1 is LNHDA and CDR2 is SQIVND (reference sequence). The CDR3 DNA follows: TGTGCCAGTAGTGACCCAGCCTCAACGAATGAAGCTTTCTTT. Protein: CASSDPASTNEAFF.

This clone was detected once. The chain has TRBV7-8 and TRBJ1-1, with no clear D. Germline V CDR1 and CDR2: SGHVS, FQNEAQ. This CDR3 is 17 amino acids long. The V and J ends lost 0 bases and 0 bases respectively, with 14 bases between them. In DNA form, the CDR3 reads TGTGCCAGCAGCTTAGCGCGGTTCAGTAGCTTGAACACTGAAGCTTTCTTT. Its translation: CASSLARFSSLNTEAFF.

The chain carries TRBV5-6 and TRBJ1-2, with 7 bases matching TRBD1. Germline V gene data show CDR1 as SGHDT and CDR2 as YYEEEE. V shed 2 bases and J 8 bases; nucleotides not matched to a gene: 6. The CDR3 contains 13 residues. CDR3 DNA sequence: TGTGCCAGCAGCTTAAACAGGGGTCAGGGCTACACCTTC. Its protein product is CASSLNRGQGYTF.

The chain joins TRBV19 to TRBJ1-5; no clear D. V shed 5 bases and J shed 11 bases, with 22 bases lying between them. Germline CDR1 LNHDA, CDR2 SQIVND (reference sequence). This CDR3 has 15 amino acids. The CDR3 DNA reads as TGTGCCAGTAGTGTATCCGGGCGTCGGAATCTTGCCCAGCATTTT. Residues: CASSVSGRRNLAQHF. Variable domain in full (rest from reference TRBV19 and TRBJ1-5): DGGITQSPKYLFRKEGQNVTLSCEQNLNHDAMYWYRQDPGQGLRLIYYSQIVNDFQKGDIAEGYSVSREKKESFPLTVTSAQKNPTAFYLCASSVSGRRNLAQHFGDGTRLSIL.

V usage is TRBV18 and J usage is TRBJ1-3; no clear D. Trimming stripped 3 bases from V and 0 bases from J, with 12 bases between. CDR1 is KGHSH and CDR2 is LQKENI in the germline V gene. This CDR3 has 16 residues. CDR3 in amino acids: CASSPVLMSSGNTIYF. The CDR3 nucleotides read TGTGCCAGCTCACCGGTTCTGATGAGCTCTGGAAACACCATATATTTT.

This clone occurred once. The gene calls are TRBV6-5 and TRBJ1-1; 8 nucleotides match TRBD1. The CDR3 runs to 14 residues. Unmatched junction bases numbered 4, after V lost 2 bases and J lost 5 bases. Germline assignment: CDR1 MNHEY and CDR2 SVGAGI. The CDR3 region is CASSYGQGLTEAFF. In nucleotides, the CDR3 is TGTGCCAGCAGTTACGGACAGGGACTTACTGAAGCTTTCTTT.

With regard to this clone: A much larger clone sits a single nucleotide away, making a read error possible. The chain carries TRBV6-1 and TRBJ1-1; D is unresolved. The germline V gene encodes CDR1 MNHNS and CDR2 SASEGT. The CDR3 loop spans 13 amino acids. V lost 5 bases and J lost 1, with 8 bases in between. CDR3 region: CASSLRENTEAFF. CDR3 DNA sequence: TGTGCCAGCAGTCTAAGGGAGAACACTGAAGCTTTCTTT.

The chain couples TRBV14 to TRBJ2-1; D call uncertain. V was pared by 4 bases and J by 7 bases, with 14 bases between. The germline gives CDR1 SGHDN, CDR2 FVKESK. This CDR3 spans 14 amino acids. This CDR3 reads CASSPNNNGNEQFF. The CDR3 DNA is TGTGCCAGCAGCCCGAATAACAACGGGAATGAGCAGTTCTTC.

This clone was observed once. Distinct nucleotide sequences in the sample also encode this CDR3. The V and J genes are TRBV5-1 and TRBJ2-5, with D perhaps assigned TRBD1 or TRBD2 (5 bases each). The CDR3 spans 13 residues. The germline gives CDR1 SGHRS, CDR2 YFSETQ. V was shortened by 0 bases and J by 4 bases, with 7 bases between the two germline ends. CDR3 coding DNA: TGCGCCAGCAGCTTGGCTGGGGGAGAGACCCAGTACTTC. Its protein product is CASSLAGGETQYF.

The chain is built from TRBV7-9 and TRBJ2-5; tentatively, D is TRBD2 (5 bases). Germline-derived CDR1 and CDR2 are SEHNR and FQNEAQ (reference sequence). The CDR3 sequence is 16 residues long. Trimming cost V 4 bases and J 5 bases, with 20 bases left between them. CDR3 nucleotides: TGTGCCAGCAGCTCCCTAGCTAGTCGGAGAGGGGAGACCCAGTACTTC. This encodes CASSSLASRRGETQYF.

This clone was counted a single time. The chain joins TRBV30 to TRBJ2-1; no clear D gene. CDR1 and CDR2 (germline): GTSNPN, SVGIG (reference sequence). The V end was cut by 3 bases, the J end by 4 bases, with 7 bases between. The CDR3 is made up of 12 amino acids. The CDR3 DNA reads as TGTGCCTGGAGGTACGAGTACAATGAGCAGTTCTTC. It codes for CAWRYEYNEQFF.